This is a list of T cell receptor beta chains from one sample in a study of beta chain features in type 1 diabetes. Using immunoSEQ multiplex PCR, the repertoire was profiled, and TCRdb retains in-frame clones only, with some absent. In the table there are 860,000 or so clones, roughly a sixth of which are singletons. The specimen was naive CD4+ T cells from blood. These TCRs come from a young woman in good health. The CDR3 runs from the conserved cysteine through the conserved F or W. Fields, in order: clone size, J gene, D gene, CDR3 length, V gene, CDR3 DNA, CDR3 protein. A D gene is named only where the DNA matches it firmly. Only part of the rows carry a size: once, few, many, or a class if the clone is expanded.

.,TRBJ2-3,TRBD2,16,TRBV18,TGTGCCAGCTCACCACGACTAGCGGGAGTAGCGGATACGCAGTATTTT,CASSPRLAGVADTQYF
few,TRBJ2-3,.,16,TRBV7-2,TGTGCCAGCAGCCCTCGGGGGGGACAGGGTCAGGATACGCAGTATTTT,CASSPRGGQGQDTQYF
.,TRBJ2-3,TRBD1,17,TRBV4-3,TGCGCCAGCAGCCAAGATCGGGGACAGACCGTAAGGGATACGCAGTATTTT,CASSQDRGQTVRDTQYF
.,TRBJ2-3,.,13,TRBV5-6,TGTGCCAGCAGACGACGTGGGCCAAATACGCAGTATTTT,CASRRRGPNTQYF
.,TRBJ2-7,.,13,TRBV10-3,TGTGCCATCAGTGGAGACACGTCCTACGAGCAGTACTTC,CAISGDTSYEQYF
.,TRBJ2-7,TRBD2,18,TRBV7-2,TGTGCCAGCAGCTTTACCGGGACTAGCGGGATCCGCTCCTACGAGCAGTACTTC,CASSFTGTSGIRSYEQYF
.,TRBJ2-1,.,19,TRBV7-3,TGTGCCAGCAGCTTATCCCCCAGGGGTTGGGAAGGGAGACCCAATGAGCAGTTCTTC,CASSLSPRGWEGRPNEQFF
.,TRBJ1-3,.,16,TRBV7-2,TGTGCCAGCAGCTTAGTTCAGGGGCGAGTTGGAAACACCATATATTTT,CASSLVQGRVGNTIYF
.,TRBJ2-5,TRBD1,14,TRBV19,TGTGCCAGTAGTATTGGACAGGGGTTTGAGACCCAGTACTTC,CASSIGQGFETQYF
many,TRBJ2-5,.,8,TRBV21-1,TGTGCCAGCAGCCCCCGATACTTC,CASSPRYF
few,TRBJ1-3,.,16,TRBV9,TGTGCCAGCAGCCGGACAGCCTCGAGCTCTGGAAACACCATATATTTT,CASSRTASSSGNTIYF
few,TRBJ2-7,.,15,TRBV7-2,TGTGCCAGCAGCAACTCCGGGAGTGTCTCCTACGAGCAGTACTTC,CASSNSGSVSYEQYF
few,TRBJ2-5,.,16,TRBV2,TGTGCCAGCAGTGAAATCCCCGGACAGTCCCAAGAGACCCAGTACTTC,CASSEIPGQSQETQYF
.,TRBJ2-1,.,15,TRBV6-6,TGTGCCAGCAGTCACAGGAACGCTGGGCACAATGAGCAGTTCTTC,CASSHRNAGHNEQFF
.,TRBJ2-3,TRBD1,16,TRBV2,TGTGCCAGCAGGGTTGAAAGACAGGGCAGAGGTGATACGCAGTATTTT,CASRVERQGRGDTQYF
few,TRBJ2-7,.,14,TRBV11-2,TGTGCCAGCAGTCTTAGCGGAAAATCCTACGAGCAGTACTTC,CASSLSGKSYEQYF
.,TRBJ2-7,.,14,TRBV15,TGTGCCACCAGCAGAGATCTGGACTCCTACGAGCAGTACTTC,CATSRDLDSYEQYF
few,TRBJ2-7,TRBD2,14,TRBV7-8,TGTGCCAGCAGCGTGACTAGCGACTCCTACGAGCAGTACTTC,CASSVTSDSYEQYF
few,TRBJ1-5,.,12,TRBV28,TGTGCCAGTGGACTCAACAATCAGCCCCAGCATTTT,CASGLNNQPQHF
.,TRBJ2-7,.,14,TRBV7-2,TGTGCCAGCAGCTTAGCGGGTAGACCCTACGAGCAGTACTTC,CASSLAGRPYEQYF
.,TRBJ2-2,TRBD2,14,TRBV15,TGTGCCTCGCGTAGACTAGCGGGCGCCGGGGAGCTGTTTTTT,CASRRLAGAGELFF
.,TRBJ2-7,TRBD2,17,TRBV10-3,TGTGCCATCAGTGCCGGGCGCCAGGCGGGAGGGCCGCGCGAGCAGTACTTC,CAISAGRQAGGPREQYF
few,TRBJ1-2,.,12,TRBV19,TGTGCCAGTAGTATAGAAGGCTATGGCTACACCTTC,CASSIEGYGYTF
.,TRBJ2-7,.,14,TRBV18,TGTGCCAGCTCACCAGGTACGGGGGTGTACGAGCAGTACTTC,CASSPGTGVYEQYF
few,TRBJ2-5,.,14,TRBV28,TGTGCCAGCAGTTTAGGGGGGCGCGGAGAGACCCAGTACTTC,CASSLGGRGETQYF
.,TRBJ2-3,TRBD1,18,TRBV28,TGTGCCAGCAGTTTTTTGGGTGGTCTGGGACAGGGGACAGATACGCAGTATTTT,CASSFLGGLGQGTDTQYF
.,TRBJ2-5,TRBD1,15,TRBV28,TGTGCCAGCAGTCAGAAAGGGACAGGAAAAGAGACCCAGTACTTC,CASSQKGTGKETQYF
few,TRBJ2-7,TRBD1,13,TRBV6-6,TGTGCCAGCACCACTGGACAGGGGTACGAGCAGTACTTC,CASTTGQGYEQYF
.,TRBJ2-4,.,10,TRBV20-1,TGCAGTGCCGCCCGAAACATTCAGTACTTC,CSAARNIQYF